Here is one T cell receptor (beta chain) with its context. The target antigen is unknown. The CDR3 is 15 amino acids. Germline V gene data show CDR1 as SNHLY and CDR2 as FYNNEI. With V trimmed by 6 bases and J by 6 bases, 13 bases remained unmatched. Primers: 60 Vbeta forward and 13 Jbeta reverse. Measured with immunoSEQ multiplex PCR; TCRdb has only the in-frame clones, and not every one. The sample yields under 150,000 clones, over 60% seen once. This sample is part of a study of cytomegalovirus exposure and HLA in healthy donors. Study findings and constraints: According to reports, the classifier identified cytomegalovirus status with high specificity and sensitivity. Cytomegalovirus-associated status was assigned to some 160 TCR beta chains. Later on, analysis showed that most CMV-associated TCR beta chains appeared to be HLA-restricted.

The material sequenced was PBMCs. J is TRBJ2-7 and V is TRBV2; 8 nucleotides align to TRBD1. This receptor was obtained from a female donor in good health and CMV-seropositive. CDR3 sequence (DNA): TGTGCCAGCAGGATTCGGACAGGGTTGATGGGCGAGCAGTACTTC. Translated, it gives CASRIRTGLMGEQYF.